A selection of T cell receptor beta chains follows, all from one sample in a study of glioma-infiltrating T cells. TCRdb fed the multiplex PCR reads into MiXCR, producing one record per CDR3 protein. The sample has over 130,000 distinct CDR3 sequences; about 39% are singletons. Sequencing used glioma tissue, nonneoplastic brain tissue, or PBMCs (not recorded which). Every receptor here comes from a human donor with low-grade glioma or glioblastoma, undergoing nonglioma brain surgery, or in good health (not recorded which). Both conserved end residues are part of each CDR3. Fields, in order: clone size, J gene, V gene, D gene, CDR3 DNA, CDR3 protein. A D gene is named only where the DNA matches it firmly. Not every row has a clone size; where given, it reads once, few, many or a size class.

once TRBJ2-7 TRBV6-2/TRBV6-3 NA TGTGCCAGCAGTTACGGAGGGACAAACAGCGAGCAGTACTTC CASSYGGTNSEQYF
NA TRBJ2-2 TRBV6-1 NA TGTGCCAGCAGCCAGGGGCTCACCGGGGAGCTGTTTTTT CASSQGLTGELFF
many TRBJ1-2 TRBV6-1 TRBD1 TGTGCCAGCAGTAAATCCACAGGGGTCCTTTACTATGGCTACACCTTC CASSKSTGVLYYGYTF
NA TRBJ2-5 TRBV10-3 TRBD1 TGTGCCATCCAGGGGGTAGGGACCGGGAAAGAGACCCAGTACTTC CAIQGVGTGKETQYF
NA TRBJ2-7 TRBV4-1 NA TGCGCCAGCAGCCAAGGCGGCAGGGGGGGAGAGCAGTACTTC CASSQGGRGGEQYF
NA TRBJ2-3 TRBV7-2 NA TGTGCCAGCAGCTGGCAGCAAAGCACAGATACGCAGTATTTT CASSWQQSTDTQYF
few TRBJ2-1 TRBV10-3 TRBD2 TGTGCCATCAGTGAACCCGGGACTAGCTCCTACAATGAGCAGTTCTTC CAISEPGTSSYNEQFF
few TRBJ2-3 TRBV5-4 TRBD2 TGTGCCAGCAGCACGTTCTTCGGGGGGGGCACAGATACGCAGTATTTT CASSTFFGGGTDTQYF
NA TRBJ2-7 TRBV7-6 TRBD1 TGTGCCAGCAGCCCTGAAGCAGGGACAGGAGGATACGAGCAGTACTTC CASSPEAGTGGYEQYF
once TRBJ1-5 TRBV10-3 NA TGTGCCATCAGCCCAGAGAGATACGGTGTAAGCAATCAGCCCCAGCATTTT CAISPERYGVSNQPQHF
many TRBJ2-2 TRBV27 NA TGTGCCAGTACCACCGACACCGGGGAGCTGTTTTTT CASTTDTGELFF
many TRBJ1-5 TRBV27 NA TGTGCCAGCAGTTTAGGGCAGCCAAATCAGCCCCAGCATTTT CASSLGQPNQPQHF
few TRBJ2-7 TRBV6-6 NA TGTGCCAGCAGTTACTCGAGTGTCCTGGAGCAGTACTTC CASSYSSVLEQYF
NA TRBJ2-7 TRBV28 NA TGTGCCAGCAGTGTTCTATGGGGAAGGTACGAGCAGTACTTC CASSVLWGRYEQYF
few TRBJ2-2 TRBV6-1 TRBD1 TGTGCCAGCGAAACCCTCCGGGGACAGGGGTCCGGGGAGCTGTTTTTT CASETLRGQGSGELFF
few TRBJ2-3 TRBV10-3 NA TGTGCCATCAGTGAGTCAGTAAGCTTACTCACAGATACGCAGTATTTT CAISESVSLLTDTQYF
NA TRBJ2-7 TRBV7-2 NA TGTGCCAGCAGCCGAAGCACCTACGAGCAGTACTTC CASSRSTYEQYF
few TRBJ2-5 TRBV7-8 TRBD2 TGTGCCAGCAGCTTAAGGCGCGGGAGGGCCCAAGAGACCCAGTACTTC CASSLRRGRAQETQYF
few TRBJ2-4 TRBV6-1 TRBD1 TGTGCCAGTGGGACAGGGGTAGCCAAAAACATTCAGTACTTC CASGTGVAKNIQYF
NA TRBJ2-7 TRBV20-1 TRBD2 TGCAGTGCTAGAGAGATAGCGGGAGGTTTATACACGTCCGAGCAGTACTTC CSAREIAGGLYTSEQYF
NA TRBJ1-1 TRBV19 NA TGTGCCACGACTGACAAGTTGAACACTGAAGCTTTCTTT CATTDKLNTEAFF
few TRBJ1-5 TRBV3-1 NA TGTGCCAGCAGCCAGGGAGGGTCGAGTCAGCCCCAGCATTTT CASSQGGSSQPQHF
NA TRBJ1-5 TRBV7-2 NA TGTGCCAGCAGTGAAATGCCGTATAGCAATCAGCCCCAGCATTTT CASSEMPYSNQPQHF
many TRBJ2-1 TRBV6-6 TRBD1 TGTGCCAGCAGTTACGCGAGGGGGCATGAGCAGTTCTTC CASSYARGHEQFF
NA TRBJ2-5 TRBV28 TRBD1 TGTGCCAGCAGCCGCCGCACAGGGGCAGAGACCCAGTACTTC CASSRRTGAETQYF
NA TRBJ2-2 TRBV20-1 TRBD1 TGCAGTGCCCCTGGGCAGGGGGATGAGGGGGAGCTGTTTTTT CSAPGQGDEGELFF
few TRBJ2-3 TRBV10-1 NA TGCGCCAGCAGTGAGCCTAGCACAGATACGCAGTATTTT CASSEPSTDTQYF